This T cell receptor (beta chain) was sequenced in a study of blood T cells in healthy people across ages. The study's findings and limits: Per million T cells, TCR beta diversity dropped about linearly as age rose.

This clonotype was counted a few times. The antigen is not known. Primed by a sample-barcoded 5' primer and a J-beta primer mix, a second PCR proceeded for 7 to 11 cycles. Each cDNA molecule, via a template-switch adaptor with 12 random nucleotides, was tagged. From the 5' RACE reads, TCRdb called clonotypes with MiXCR, one entry per CDR3 protein. Of some 710,000 distinct CDR3 sequences in the sample, about a fifth were seen once. Germline values: CDR1 SGHRS, CDR2 YFSETQ. The V gene end was trimmed by 0 bases and the J gene end by 1 base; junction bases not matched to a gene: 2. This CDR3 spans 15 amino acids.

This chain uses TRBV5-1 with TRBJ2-3; 7 positions match TRBD2. Sequenced sample: blood. This TCR came from a man between 65 and 80 years old in good health. This chain's CDR3 is CASSLGRGGTDTQYF. DNA for the CDR3: TGCGCCAGCAGCTTGGGTCGGGGGGGCACAGATACGCAGTATTTT.